The entry below gives a single T cell receptor (beta chain) sequence along with its context. This clone was counted only a few times. No cognate antigen has been identified for it. No much larger clone exists at a distance of one base, and base qualities are not known. These data belong to a study of CD8+ T cells in alopecia areata (dated by TCRdb to the late 2010s). Regarding the study in general: High-throughput TCRbeta sequencing was used to examine T cell clonal expansion in alopecia areata in both the C3H/HeJ mouse model and human patients. In humans, TCRbeta sequencing was performed on scalp tissue and on sorted CD4+ and CD8+ peripheral blood T cells from healthy controls and from patients with patchy or totalis/universalis alopecia areata. Scalp clonality was compared among normal scalp (n=4), patchy alopecia areata scalp (n=8), and alopecia totalis/universalis scalp (n=8). RNA was obtained with the PAXgene miRNA kit for fixed scalp, the miRNeasy kit for PBMCs, and the RNeasy kit for mouse skin. TCRbeta CDR3 regions were amplified by immunoSEQ multiplex PCR with 35 Vbeta forward and 13 Jbeta reverse primers.

Lesional scalp punch biopsies and peripheral blood were obtained from alopecia areata patients. PBMCs were isolated by density centrifugation and stained for CD3, CD4 and CD8, and CD4+ and CD8+ T cells were sorted on a FACSAria. As part of a multicenter biomarker study, untreated alopecia areata patients were recruited. In a handful of patients from the biomarker study, the blood CD8+ T cells went through an additional sort into NKG2D-low and NKG2D-high fractions. The paper as a whole reports these results and caveats: Compared with normal scalp, lesional scalp had higher clonality and more expanded CD8+ clones, particularly in alopecia totalis/universalis, a pattern that suggests antigenic drive. TCR sequences shared between patients were less clear than in mice, possibly partly because of HLA diversity in the patient population. Scalp TCR repertoire analysis is complicated because resident alphabeta T cells in normal human skin are also sequenced, whereas mouse skin is dominated by gammadelta T cells.

The library relied on the immunoSEQ multiplex PCR assay. To provide template for TCR sequencing, every sample had RNA extracted and reverse transcribed into cDNA. SuperScript III was used to make first-strand cDNA, primed with a 2:1 mix of oligo-dT and random hexamers. A synthetic immune receptor repertoire was used to gauge amplification bias, and whatever bias remained was removed computationally. In the authors' own workflow: Raw reads were preprocessed for error removal, and CDR3 was defined according to IMGT conventions as running from the conserved cysteine to phenylalanine. Clonality was computed by normalizing Shannon entropy by log2 of the number of productive unique TCRs and subtracting the result from 1. Whether each scalp clone was CD4 or CD8 was inferred by checking scalp TCRbeta sequences against the CD4 and CD8 repertoires from sorted blood. TCRdb's version of the immuneACCESS table is confined to in-frame rearrangements and falls short of the full clone set. An unresolved V gene accounts for under half of the shortfall where checked; the remainder is of unknown origin. V, J and clone size are taken as reported in that table, and D and trimming were inferred from the DNA itself. This sample is represented by about 64,000 clones; roughly 47% of them were singletons. The ten largest make up 51% of the sample.

For CDR1 and CDR2, the germline V gene lists SQVTM and ANQGSEA. After removal of 7 bases from V and 9 bases from J, the junction retains 8 bases not matched to a gene. Spanning cysteine to phenylalanine, the CDR3 consists of 12 amino acids. The CDR3 DNA has 36 bases and is translated from base 1. The TCR comes from a human donor with alopecia areata. Sequenced sample: NKG2D-low CD8+ T cells sorted from blood. The cell subset or site label, read with the paper, signifies: sorted CD8+ NKG2D-low blood T cells. The V and J segments used are TRBV29-1 and TRBJ2-1; 8 bases in the junction line up with TRBD2. The nucleotide sequence reads TGCAGCGGCCACAGCGGGAGCGGTGAGCAGTTCTTC. It codes for CSGHSGSGEQFF.